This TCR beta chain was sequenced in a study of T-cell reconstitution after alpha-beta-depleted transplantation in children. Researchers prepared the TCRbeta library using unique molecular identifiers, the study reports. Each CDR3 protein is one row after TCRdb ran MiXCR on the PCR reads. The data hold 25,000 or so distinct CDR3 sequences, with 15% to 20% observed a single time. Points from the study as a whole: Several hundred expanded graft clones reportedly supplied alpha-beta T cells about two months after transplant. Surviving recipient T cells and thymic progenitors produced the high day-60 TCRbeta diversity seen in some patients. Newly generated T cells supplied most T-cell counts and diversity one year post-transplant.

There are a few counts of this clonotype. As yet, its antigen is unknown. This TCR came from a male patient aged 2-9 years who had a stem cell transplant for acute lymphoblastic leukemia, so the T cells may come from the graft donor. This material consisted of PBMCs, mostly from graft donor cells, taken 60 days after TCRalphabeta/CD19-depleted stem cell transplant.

The CDR3 sequence is CASSYFETGGYEQYF. The DNA of the CDR3 is TGTGCCAGCAGTTACTTCGAGACAGGCGGCTACGAGCAGTACTTC. The V call is TRBV6-5, the J call TRBJ2-7; tentative D call: TRBD1 (6 bases). V dropped 1 base and J dropped 3 bases, with 13 bases sitting between them. CDR3 length: 15 amino acids. Germline CDR1 and CDR2: MNHEY and SVGAGI.